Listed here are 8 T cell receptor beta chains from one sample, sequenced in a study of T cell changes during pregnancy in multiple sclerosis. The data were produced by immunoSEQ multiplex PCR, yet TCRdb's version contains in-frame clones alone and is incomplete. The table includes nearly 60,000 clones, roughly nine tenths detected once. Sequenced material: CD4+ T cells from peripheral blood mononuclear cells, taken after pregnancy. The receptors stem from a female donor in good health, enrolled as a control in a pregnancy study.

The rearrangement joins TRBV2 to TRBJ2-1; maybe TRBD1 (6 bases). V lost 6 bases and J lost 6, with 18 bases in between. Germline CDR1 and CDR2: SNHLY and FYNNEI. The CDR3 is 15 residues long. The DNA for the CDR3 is TGTGCCAGCAGGGGCAAGGGGGAGCGACTCAATGAGCAGTTCTTC. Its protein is CASRGKGERLNEQFF.

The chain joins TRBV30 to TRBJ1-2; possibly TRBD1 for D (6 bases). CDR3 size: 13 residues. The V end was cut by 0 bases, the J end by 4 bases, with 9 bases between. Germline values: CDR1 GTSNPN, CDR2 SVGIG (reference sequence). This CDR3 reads CAWSVADSYGYTF. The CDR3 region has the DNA TGTGCCTGGAGTGTCGCGGACAGCTATGGCTACACCTTC.

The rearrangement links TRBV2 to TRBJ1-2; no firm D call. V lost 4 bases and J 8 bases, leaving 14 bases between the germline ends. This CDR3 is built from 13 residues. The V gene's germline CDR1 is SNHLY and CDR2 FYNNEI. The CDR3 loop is CASSVNGGMGYTF. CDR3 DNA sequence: TGTGCCAGCAGTGTGAATGGCGGGATGGGCTACACCTTC.

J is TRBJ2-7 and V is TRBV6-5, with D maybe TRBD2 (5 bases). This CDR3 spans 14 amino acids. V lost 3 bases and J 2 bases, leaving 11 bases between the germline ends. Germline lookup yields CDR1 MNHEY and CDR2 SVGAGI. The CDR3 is CASSYKGATYEQYF. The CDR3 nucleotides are TGTGCCAGCAGTTATAAGGGAGCAACCTACGAGCAGTACTTC.

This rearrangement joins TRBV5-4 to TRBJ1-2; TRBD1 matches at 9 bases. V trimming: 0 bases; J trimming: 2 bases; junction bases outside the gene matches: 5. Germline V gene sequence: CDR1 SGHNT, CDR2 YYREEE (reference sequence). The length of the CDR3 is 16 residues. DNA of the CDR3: TGTGCCAGCAGCTTGGTGGACGGACAGGGGAACTATGGCTACACCTTC. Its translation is CASSLVDGQGNYGYTF.

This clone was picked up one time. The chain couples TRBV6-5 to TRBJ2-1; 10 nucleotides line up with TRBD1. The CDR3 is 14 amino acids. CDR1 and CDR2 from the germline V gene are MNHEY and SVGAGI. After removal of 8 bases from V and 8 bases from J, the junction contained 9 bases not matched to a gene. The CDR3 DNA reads TGTGCCAGCGGGGTAGGGGGACAGGGGTATGAGCAGTTCTTC. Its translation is CASGVGGQGYEQFF.

CDR3 in amino acids: CASSRGGFGEKLFF. CDR3 nucleotides: TGTGCCAGCTCGAGGGGGGGCTTCGGGGAAAAACTGTTTTTT. The rearrangement links TRBV7-9 to TRBJ1-4; possibly TRBD1 for D (6 bases). CDR1 and CDR2 (germline): SEHNR, FQNEAQ (reference sequence). V was cut by 8 bases and J by 8 bases, with 18 bases left in between. This CDR3 has 14 amino acids.

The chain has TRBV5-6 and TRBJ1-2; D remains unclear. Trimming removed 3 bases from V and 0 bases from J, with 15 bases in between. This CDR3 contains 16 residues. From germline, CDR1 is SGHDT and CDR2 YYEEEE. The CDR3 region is CASSSRGSETNYGYTF. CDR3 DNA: TGTGCCAGCAGCTCCAGAGGGTCAGAAACTAACTATGGCTACACCTTC. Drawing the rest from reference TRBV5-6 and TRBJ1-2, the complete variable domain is DAGVTQSPTHLIKTRGQQVTLRCSPKSGHDTVSWYQQALGQGPQFIFQYYEEEERQRGNFPDRFSGHQFPNYSSELNVNALLLGDSALYLCASSSRGSETNYGYTFGSGTRLTVV.